These 32 T cell receptor beta chains originate from one sample sequenced in a study of blood T cells in healthy people across ages (dated by TCRdb to the mid-2010s). Library creation used 5' RACE. Instrument used: Illumina HiSeq 2500. A second PCR of about 6 to 11 cycles was run with a J-beta primer mix and a sample-barcoded 5' primer. Using fastp at Q25 and MiXCR, TCRdb reprocessed the public reads and kept productive beta chains. All rows with the same CDR3 protein become a single entry with the most common DNA and genes. The table for this sample lists about 780,000 distinct CDR3 sequences; about 42% of them were counted only once. The ten largest clones represent roughly 20% of the sample. Sequencing was done on a sample of blood. The source of these receptors is an older man in good health.

The table lists this clonotype with a few counts. The chain joins TRBV6-5 to TRBJ2-6; D is unclear. This CDR3 spans 13 amino acids. CDR1 is MNHEY, CDR2 SVGAGI, per germline. V shed 6 bases and J shed 2 bases, with 5 bases lying between them. CDR3 amino acids: CASRLPGANVLTF. The CDR3 DNA is TGTGCCAGCAGACTCCCTGGGGCCAACGTCCTGACTTTC.

This clonotype turned up a few times. The V call is TRBV29-1, the J call TRBJ2-3; no reliable D call. V was shortened by 2 bases and J by 10 bases, with 10 bases between the two germline ends. The CDR3 runs to 11 residues. Germline CDR1 SQVTM, CDR2 ANQGSEA. The CDR3 loop is CSVELGDAQYF. Here the CDR3 DNA reads TGCAGCGTTGAACTTGGAGACGCGCAGTATTTT.

The gene calls are TRBV25-1 and TRBJ2-4, with D hard to call. The CDR3 loop spans 13 amino acids. Trimming shortened V by 9 bases and J by 0 bases, and 9 bases separated the two germline ends. Germline V gene lookup returns CDR1 MGHDK and CDR2 SYGVNS. Here the CDR3 DNA reads TGTGCCAGTGGTCTGGGAGCCAAAAACATTCAGTACTTC. Encoded protein: CASGLGAKNIQYF.

This clonotype occurred many times. This chain connects TRBV9 to TRBJ2-5; D is unresolved. This CDR3 is built from 12 residues. Germline V CDR1 and CDR2: SGDLS, YYNGEE. V lost 6 bases to trimming and J lost 13 bases, with 19 bases between them. The CDR3 here is CASTGPDGVPYF. CDR3 sequence (DNA): TGTGCCAGCACCGGCCCTGATGGGGTACCGTACTTC.

This clonotype was observed at least ten times. The rearrangement links TRBV7-2 to TRBJ2-7, with D maybe TRBD1 (5 bases). The CDR3 covers 14 residues. Germline V lookup: CDR1 SGHTA, CDR2 FQGNSA. Between the trimmed V and J ends, which lost 0 bases and 1 base, there was a span of 7 bases. The CDR3 DNA sequence: TGTGCCAGCAGCTTAGCGACAGATTCCTACGAGCAGTACTTC. This gives the protein CASSLATDSYEQYF.

V and J are TRBV7-2 and TRBJ2-1, with D perhaps matching TRBD2 (5 bases). The CDR3 has 14 amino acids. The germline gives CDR1 SGHTA, CDR2 FQGNSA. With 5 bases removed from V and 10 bases from J, the gap between germline ends came to 18 bases. CDR3 nucleotide sequence: TGTGCCAGCAGCCCTGTAGTCGGGGTTAGGGAGCAGTTCTTC. Its translation is CASSPVVGVREQFF. Looking up the rest from reference TRBV7-2 and TRBJ2-1 gives the full variable domain: GAGVSQSPSNKVTEKGKDVELRCDPISGHTALYWYRQSLGQGLEFLIYFQGNSAPDKSGLPSDRFSAERTGGSVSTLTIQRTQQEDSAVYLCASSPVVGVREQFFGPGTRLTVL.

The rearrangement joins TRBV6-2 or TRBV6-3 to TRBJ2-1; 7 bases map to TRBD2. The J segment lost 3 bases and the V segment lost 2 bases, leaving 7 bases of the junction unmatched. The CDR3 contains 16 residues. The germline V gene encodes CDR1 MNHEY and CDR2 SVGEGT. The CDR3 DNA is TGTGCCAGCAGTTACCAACGCGGGAGAGTCTACAATGAGCAGTTCTTC. Translating it yields CASSYQRGRVYNEQFF.

A note on this clonotype: A much larger clone differs by one base, so this may be a read error. The chain joins TRBV7-2 to TRBJ2-7, with 7 bases matching TRBD2. The DNA end is more similar to TRBJ2-4, so the J call may be wrong. Germline CDR1 and CDR2: SGHTA and FQGNSA. This CDR3 has 16 residues. The CDR3 reads CAGSLAGGQAKNIQYF. The CDR3 coding sequence is TGTGCCGGCAGCTTAGCGGGTGGGCAGGCCAAAAACATTCAGTACTTC.

The chain combines TRBV27 with TRBJ2-6; no reliable D call. This CDR3 region has 14 residues. Looked up from germline, CDR1 is MNHEY and CDR2 is SMNVEV (reference sequence). V lost 6 bases and J 0 bases, leaving 6 bases between the germline ends. CDR3 DNA: TGTGCCAGCAGGTATAGCTCTGGGGCCAACGTCCTGACTTTC. Translation gives CASRYSSGANVLTF.

J is TRBJ1-3 and V is TRBV15; TRBD1 might be the D (6 bases). The V end was cut by 1 base, the J end by 6 bases, with 19 bases between. The germline gives CDR1 LNHNV, CDR2 YYDKDF (reference sequence). The CDR3 is 17 residues long. In DNA, the CDR3 is TGTGCCACCAGCAGAGGCCCTGGGGGACAATTTTTAAACACCATATATTTT. The encoded protein is CATSRGPGGQFLNTIYF.

This clonotype was observed at least ten times. This chain joins TRBV29-1 and TRBJ2-1; 9 bases are shared with TRBD1. Germline V gene data show CDR1 as SQVTM and CDR2 as ANQGSEA. The V segment lost 5 bases and the J segment 1 base; nucleotides outside the gene matches: 6. The CDR3 covers 15 residues. The CDR3 sequence is CSVWDRARSYNEQFF. The DNA for the CDR3 is TGCAGCGTTTGGGACAGGGCAAGGTCCTACAATGAGCAGTTCTTC.

This clonotype was recorded a few times. The chain employs TRBV4-2 and TRBJ1-2, with 11 bases that match TRBD1. CDR3 length: 18 amino acids. V dropped 1 base and J dropped 5; count of bases not matched to a gene: 12. In germline, CDR1 is LGHNA, CDR2 YNFKEQ. For the CDR3, the DNA is TGTGCCAGCAGCCAAGGGGGCCCAGGACAGGGGGCTCAGTATGGCTACACCTTC. It translates to CASSQGGPGQGAQYGYTF.

In this sample, this clonotype turned up many times. This chain joins TRBV5-1 and TRBJ2-5, with D unclear. Germline CDR1 and CDR2: SGHRS and YFSETQ. The CDR3 spans 14 residues. V was clipped by 2 bases and J by 0 bases, with 8 bases between them. CDR3 loop: CASSLGQDQETQYF. DNA for the CDR3: TGCGCCAGCAGCTTAGGGCAGGACCAAGAGACCCAGTACTTC.

This clonotype showed up many times. The chain is built from TRBV18 and TRBJ2-1; 13 bases align to TRBD2. The junction had 2 bases not matched to a gene; V was cut back by 2 bases and J by 7 bases. This CDR3 is built from 15 residues. CDR1 and CDR2 (germline): KGHSH, LQKENI. The CDR3: CASSPRTSGRNEQFF. CDR3 coding DNA: TGTGCCAGCTCACCAAGGACTAGCGGGAGAAATGAGCAGTTCTTC.

The J gene is TRBJ1-2, the V gene TRBV5-1; no firm D call. CDR3 length equals 13 residues. CDR1 and CDR2 from the germline V gene are SGHRS and YFSETQ. V was trimmed by 0 bases and J by 2 bases, leaving 5 bases between them. The CDR3 reads CASSLAENYGYTF. Here the CDR3 DNA reads TGCGCCAGCAGCTTGGCAGAGAACTATGGCTACACCTTC.

J is TRBJ2-1 and V is TRBV5-1, with 11 bases that match TRBD2. With the DNA end fitting TRBJ2-7 better, the J assignment may be wrong. The CDR3 loop spans 17 amino acids. Germline lookup yields CDR1 SGHRS and CDR2 YFSETQ. The CDR3 spells CASRLGASGRFHNEQYF. DNA of the CDR3: TGCGCCAGCAGGCTGGGGGCTAGCGGGAGGTTCCACAATGAGCAGTACTTC.

The CDR3 sequence is CASSVGGGTGNSPLHF. The CDR3 nucleotides read TGTGCCAGCAGCGTAGGTGGCGGTACAGGTAATTCACCCCTCCACTTT. The chain employs TRBV9 and TRBJ1-6; possible D gene TRBD1, 5 bases. The CDR3 covers 16 residues. Germline V lookup: CDR1 SGDLS, CDR2 YYNGEE. The V and J ends lost 0 bases and 6 bases respectively, with 13 bases between them.

Note on this clonotype: A junction end diverges from the germline sequence, so it may reflect a read error. The CDR3 protein is CASSLLAGAYNGQFF. CDR3 nucleotides: TGTGCCAGCAGTTTACTAGCGGGGGCCTACAATGGGCAGTTCTTC. V is TRBV28 and J is TRBJ2-1; 10 bases are shared with TRBD2. This CDR3 region has 15 residues. Germline V gene lookup returns CDR1 MDHEN and CDR2 SYDVKM.

The chain uses TRBV5-6 and TRBJ2-1; the D gene is possibly TRBD2 (6 bases). The CDR3 is 16 amino acids. The V gene lost 0 bases and the J gene lost 4 bases, with 14 bases spanning the gap. The germline gives CDR1 SGHDT, CDR2 YYEEEE. CDR3: CASSLGPGVAYNEQFF. The DNA of the CDR3 is TGTGCCAGCAGCTTGGGACCGGGGGTGGCGTACAATGAGCAGTTCTTC.

The chain couples TRBV5-4 to TRBJ2-1, with D unclear. The germline gives CDR1 SGHNT, CDR2 YYREEE (reference sequence). Between the trimmed V and J ends, which lost 0 bases and 1 base, there was a span of 8 bases. The CDR3 is made up of 15 amino acids. The CDR3 nucleotides read TGTGCCAGCAGCTTGGGATTTCGGTCCTACAATGAGCAGTTCTTC. It specifies CASSLGFRSYNEQFF.

The genes are TRBV10-1 and TRBJ2-2; D ambiguous. The CDR3 totals 13 residues. In germline, CDR1 is WNHNN, CDR2 SYGVQD (reference sequence). V was trimmed by 6 bases and J by 5 bases, leaving 10 bases between them. The CDR3, as DNA: TGCGCCAGCAGCCCTACTATAACCGGGGAGCTGTTTTTT. Amino acids: CASSPTITGELFF.

Ten or more counts support this clonotype. This chain links TRBV12-3 or TRBV12-4 with TRBJ2-4; D not certain. The length of the CDR3 is 13 residues. The germline V and J ends were trimmed by 5 bases and 9 bases, with 14 bases remaining between them. The CDR3 is CASSRTTPGIQYF. The CDR3 bases are TGTGCCAGCAGTCGGACCACTCCAGGCATTCAGTACTTC.

The chain combines TRBV5-1 with TRBJ2-5; no firm D call. V was pared by 0 bases and J by 5 bases, with 17 bases between. The CDR3 is 16 amino acids. Germline values: CDR1 SGHRS, CDR2 YFSETQ. The CDR3 is CASSLGGSHFTETQYF. Here the CDR3 DNA reads TGCGCCAGCAGCTTGGGTGGCTCCCACTTTACTGAGACCCAGTACTTC.

This clonotype was picked up a small number of times. The chain uses TRBV20-1 and TRBJ1-5; no clear D gene. The germline gives CDR1 DFQATT, CDR2 SNEGSKA (reference sequence). This CDR3 is built from 13 residues. Deletions cut 3 bases from V and 6 bases from J, with 12 bases between. The CDR3 spells CSASIATSQPQHF. CDR3 nucleotides: TGCAGTGCTAGTATCGCAACAAGTCAGCCCCAGCATTTT.

The chain combines TRBV2 with TRBJ2-7; no reliable D call. Trimming took off 7 bases at V and 0 bases at J, with 7 bases between the two ends. The CDR3 extends over 12 amino acids. CDR1 and CDR2 (germline): SNHLY, FYNNEI. CDR3 amino acids: CASTDNSYEQYF. CDR3 in DNA: TGTGCCAGCACCGACAACTCCTACGAGCAGTACTTC.

V is TRBV6-2 or TRBV6-3 and J is TRBJ2-5; tentative D call: TRBD1 (5 bases). The V end was cut by 2 bases, the J end by 1 base, with 17 bases between. This CDR3 comprises 17 residues. The germline gives CDR1 MNHEY, CDR2 SVGEGT. The chain's CDR3 is CASSYRRSRASQETQYF. CDR3 nucleotides: TGTGCCAGCAGTTACCGGCGGAGCAGGGCTTCCCAAGAGACCCAGTACTTC.

The chain carries TRBV30 and TRBJ2-1; no definite D call. V was trimmed by 8 bases and J by 0 bases, leaving 14 bases between them. The CDR3 is made up of 14 amino acids. CDR1 and CDR2 (germline): GTSNPN, SVGIG (reference sequence). The CDR3 loop is CAGISANSYNEQFF. The CDR3 DNA reads as TGTGCCGGGATCTCGGCGAACTCCTACAATGAGCAGTTCTTC.

The genes are TRBV7-9 and TRBJ2-2; D not resolved. This CDR3 region has 14 residues. Trimming removed 5 bases from V and 4 bases from J, with 11 bases in between. CDR1 SEHNR and CDR2 FQNEAQ come from the germline V gene (reference sequence). The CDR3 DNA is TGTGCCAGCAGCCAGACGACCTTCACCGGGGAGCTGTTTTTT. This sequence encodes CASSQTTFTGELFF.

The chain uses TRBV27 and TRBJ2-3; a weak D match, TRBD1 (7 bases). Looked up from germline, CDR1 is MNHEY and CDR2 is SMNVEV (reference sequence). The ends were cut back, 2 bases at V and 1 base at J, with 10 bases in the middle. This CDR3 is built from 15 residues. CDR3 DNA sequence: TGTGCCAGCAGTTTAGACAGGGAGGGCACAGATACGCAGTATTTT. It is translated as CASSLDREGTDTQYF.

This chain uses TRBV5-1 with TRBJ1-2; D is perhaps TRBD1 (6 bases). The CDR3 spans 15 residues. CDR1 is SGHRS, CDR2 YFSETQ, per germline. Trimming stripped 4 bases from V and 6 bases from J, with 19 bases between. CDR3 DNA: TGCGCCAGCAGCGTATCGGGTGGCAGGGGAAATGGCTACACCTTC. The encoded protein is CASSVSGGRGNGYTF.

This rearrangement joins TRBV20-1 to TRBJ2-7; no firm D call. CDR1 and CDR2 (germline): DFQATT, SNEGSKA (reference sequence). V was shortened by 5 bases and J by 0 bases, with 14 bases between the two germline ends. CDR3 length equals 14 residues. CDR3 protein: CSAQSHLSSYEQYF. CDR3 DNA sequence: TGCAGTGCTCAGTCGCATTTGAGCTCCTACGAGCAGTACTTC.

This clonotype was found once. CDR3: CASSLRQGEYGYTF. CDR3 bases: TGTGCCAGCAGCCTAAGACAGGGTGAATATGGCTACACCTTC. This rearrangement joins TRBV9 to TRBJ1-2, with TRBD1 matching over 7 bases. Germline V gene data show CDR1 as SGDLS and CDR2 as YYNGEE. CDR3 length equals 14 residues. V gave up 4 bases and J gave up 5 bases; unmatched junction bases: 8.